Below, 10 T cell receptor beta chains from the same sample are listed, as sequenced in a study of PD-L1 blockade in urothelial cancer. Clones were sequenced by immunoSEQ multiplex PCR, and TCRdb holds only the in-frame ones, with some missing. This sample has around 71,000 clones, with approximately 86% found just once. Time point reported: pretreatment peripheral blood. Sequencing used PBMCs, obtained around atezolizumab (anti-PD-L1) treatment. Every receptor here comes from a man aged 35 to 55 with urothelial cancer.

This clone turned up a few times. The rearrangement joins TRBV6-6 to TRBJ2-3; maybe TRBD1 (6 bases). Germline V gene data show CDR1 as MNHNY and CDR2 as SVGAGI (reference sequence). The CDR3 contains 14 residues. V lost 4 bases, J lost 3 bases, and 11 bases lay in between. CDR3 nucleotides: TGTGCCAGCAGTTCCCCTGACAGGACAGATACGCAGTATTTT. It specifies CASSSPDRTDTQYF.

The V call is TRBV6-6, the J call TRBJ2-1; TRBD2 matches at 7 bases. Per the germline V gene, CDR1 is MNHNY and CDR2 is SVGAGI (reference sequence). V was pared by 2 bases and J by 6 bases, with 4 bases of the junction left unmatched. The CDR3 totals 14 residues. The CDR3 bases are TGTGCCAGCAGTTACGGGCTAGCGGTCAATGAGCAGTTCTTC. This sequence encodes CASSYGLAVNEQFF.

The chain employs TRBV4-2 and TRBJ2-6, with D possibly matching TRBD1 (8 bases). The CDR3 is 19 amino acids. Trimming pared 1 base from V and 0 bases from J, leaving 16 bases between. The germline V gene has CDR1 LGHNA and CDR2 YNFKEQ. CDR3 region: CASSQAAGQASSGANVLTF. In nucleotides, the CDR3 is TGTGCCAGCAGCCAAGCAGCGGGACAGGCGAGCTCTGGGGCCAACGTCCTGACTTTC.

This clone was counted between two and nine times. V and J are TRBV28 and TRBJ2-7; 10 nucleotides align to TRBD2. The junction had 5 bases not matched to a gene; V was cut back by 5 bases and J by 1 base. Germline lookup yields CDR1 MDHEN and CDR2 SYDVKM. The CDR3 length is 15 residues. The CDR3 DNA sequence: TGTGCCAGCAGTACCTCTAGCGGGGGTTCCTACGAGCAGTACTTC. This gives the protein CASSTSSGGSYEQYF.

Written as DNA, the CDR3 is TGTGCCAGCAGCCCGAAGGGGCCAGATACGCAGTATTTT. Translated, it gives CASSPKGPDTQYF. The chain recombines TRBV7-9 with TRBJ2-3; D possibly corresponds to TRBD1 (5 bases). V was pared by 5 bases and J by 4 bases, with 10 bases between. Looked up from germline, CDR1 is SEHNR and CDR2 is FQNEAQ (reference sequence). The CDR3 is 13 residues long. Looking up the rest from reference TRBV7-9 and TRBJ2-3 gives the full variable domain: DTGVSQNPRHKITKRGQNVTFRCDPISEHNRLYWYRQTLGQGPEFLTYFQNEAQLEKSRLLSDRFSAERPKGSFSTLEIQRTEQGDSAMYLCASSPKGPDTQYFGPGTRLTVL.

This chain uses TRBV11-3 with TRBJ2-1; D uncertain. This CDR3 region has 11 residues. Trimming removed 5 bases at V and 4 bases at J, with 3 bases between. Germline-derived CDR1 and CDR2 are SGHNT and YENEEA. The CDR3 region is CASSQYNEQFF. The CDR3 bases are TGTGCCAGCAGCCAATACAATGAGCAGTTCTTC. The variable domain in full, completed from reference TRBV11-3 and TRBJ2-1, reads EAGVVQSPRYKIIEKKQPVAFWCNPISGHNTLYWYLQNLGQGPELLIRYENEEAVDDSQLPKDRFSAERLKGVDSTLKIQPAELGDSAVYLCASSQYNEQFFGPGTRLTVL.

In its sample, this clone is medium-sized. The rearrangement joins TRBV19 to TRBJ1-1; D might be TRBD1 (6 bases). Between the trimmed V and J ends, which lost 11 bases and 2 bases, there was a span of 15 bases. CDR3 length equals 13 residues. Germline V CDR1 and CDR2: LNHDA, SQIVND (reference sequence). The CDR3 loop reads CAAGAGTNTEAFF. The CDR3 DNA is TGTGCCGCAGGGGCAGGGACCAACACTGAAGCTTTCTTT.

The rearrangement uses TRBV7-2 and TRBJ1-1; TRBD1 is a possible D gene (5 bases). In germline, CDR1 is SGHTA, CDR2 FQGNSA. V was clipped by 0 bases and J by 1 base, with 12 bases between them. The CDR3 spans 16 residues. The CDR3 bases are TGTGCCAGCAGCTTAGCGGTAGGGGTTAAGAACACTGAAGCTTTCTTT. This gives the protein CASSLAVGVKNTEAFF.

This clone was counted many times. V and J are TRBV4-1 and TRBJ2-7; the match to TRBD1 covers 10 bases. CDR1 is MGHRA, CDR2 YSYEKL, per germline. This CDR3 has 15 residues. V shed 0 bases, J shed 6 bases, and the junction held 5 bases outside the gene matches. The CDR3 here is CASSQEPGQGTEQYF. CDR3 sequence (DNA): TGCGCCAGCAGCCAAGAACCGGGACAGGGGACCGAGCAGTACTTC.

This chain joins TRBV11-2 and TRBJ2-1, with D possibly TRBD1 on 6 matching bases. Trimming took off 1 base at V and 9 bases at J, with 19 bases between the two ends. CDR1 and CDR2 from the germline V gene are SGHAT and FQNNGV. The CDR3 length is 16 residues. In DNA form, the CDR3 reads TGTGCCAGCAGCTTAGCCACAGGGAAACAGGCTAGTGAGCAGTTCTTC. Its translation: CASSLATGKQASEQFF.